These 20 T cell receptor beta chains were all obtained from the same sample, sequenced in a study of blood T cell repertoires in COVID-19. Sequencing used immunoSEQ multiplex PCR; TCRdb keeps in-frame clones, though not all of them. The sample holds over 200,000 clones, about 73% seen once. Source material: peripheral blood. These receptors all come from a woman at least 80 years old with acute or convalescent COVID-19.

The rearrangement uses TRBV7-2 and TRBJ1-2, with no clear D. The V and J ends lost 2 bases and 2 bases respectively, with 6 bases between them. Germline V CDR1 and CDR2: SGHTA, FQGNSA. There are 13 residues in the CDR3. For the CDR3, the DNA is TGTGCCAGCAGCTTAACATCAAACTATGGCTACACCTTC. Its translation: CASSLTSNYGYTF.

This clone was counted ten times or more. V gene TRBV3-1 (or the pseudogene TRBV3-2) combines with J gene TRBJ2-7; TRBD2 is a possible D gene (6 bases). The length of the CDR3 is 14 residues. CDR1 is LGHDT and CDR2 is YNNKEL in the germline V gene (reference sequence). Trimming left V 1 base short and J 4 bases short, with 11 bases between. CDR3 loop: CASSQGTTGYEQYF. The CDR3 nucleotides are TGTGCCAGCAGCCAAGGGACTACTGGGTACGAGCAGTACTTC.

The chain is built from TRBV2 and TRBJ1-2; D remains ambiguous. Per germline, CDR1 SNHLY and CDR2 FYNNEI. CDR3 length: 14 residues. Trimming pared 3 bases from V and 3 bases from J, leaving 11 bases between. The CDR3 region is CASSEVRGYYGYTF. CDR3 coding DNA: TGTGCCAGCAGTGAGGTCAGAGGTTACTATGGCTACACCTTC.

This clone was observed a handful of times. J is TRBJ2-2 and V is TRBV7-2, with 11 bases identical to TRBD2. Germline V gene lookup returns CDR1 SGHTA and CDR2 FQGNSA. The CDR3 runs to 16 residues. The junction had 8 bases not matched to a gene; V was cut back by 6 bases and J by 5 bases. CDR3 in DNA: TGTGCCAGCAGGTCAACTAGCGGGGGAACAACCGGGGAGCTGTTTTTT. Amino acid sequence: CASRSTSGGTTGELFF.

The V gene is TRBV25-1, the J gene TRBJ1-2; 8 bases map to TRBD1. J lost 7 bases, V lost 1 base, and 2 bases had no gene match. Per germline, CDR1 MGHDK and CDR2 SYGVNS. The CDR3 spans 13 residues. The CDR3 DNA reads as TGTGCCAGCAGTGAATTCACAGGGGGTGGCTACACCTTC. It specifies CASSEFTGGGYTF.

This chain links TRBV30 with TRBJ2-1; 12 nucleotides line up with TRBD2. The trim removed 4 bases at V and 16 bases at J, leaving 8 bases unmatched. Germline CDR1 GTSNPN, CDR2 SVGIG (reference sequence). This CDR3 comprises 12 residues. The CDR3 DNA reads TGTGCCTGGATGGCTAGCGGGAGGGCCAGATTCTTC. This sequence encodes CAWMASGRARFF.

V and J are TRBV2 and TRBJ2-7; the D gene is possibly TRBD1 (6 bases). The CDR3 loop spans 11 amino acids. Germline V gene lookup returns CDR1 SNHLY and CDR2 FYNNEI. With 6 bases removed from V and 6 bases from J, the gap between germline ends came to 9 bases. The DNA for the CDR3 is TGTGCCAGCAGCGACAGGAGCGAGCAGTACTTC. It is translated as CASSDRSEQYF.

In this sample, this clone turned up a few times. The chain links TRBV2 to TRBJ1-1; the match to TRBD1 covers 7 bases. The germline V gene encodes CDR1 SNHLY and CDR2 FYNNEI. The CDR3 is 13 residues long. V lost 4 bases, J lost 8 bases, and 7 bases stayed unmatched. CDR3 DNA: TGTGCCAGCAGTGCACAGGGGCCCTCCGAAGCTTTCTTT. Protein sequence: CASSAQGPSEAFF.

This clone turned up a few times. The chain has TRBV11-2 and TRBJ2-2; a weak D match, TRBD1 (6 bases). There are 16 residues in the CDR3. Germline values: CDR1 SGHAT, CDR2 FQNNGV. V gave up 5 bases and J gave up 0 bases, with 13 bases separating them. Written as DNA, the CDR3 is TGTGCCAGCAGCCGAACGACAGGCACGAACACCGGGGAGCTGTTTTTT. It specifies CASSRTTGTNTGELFF.

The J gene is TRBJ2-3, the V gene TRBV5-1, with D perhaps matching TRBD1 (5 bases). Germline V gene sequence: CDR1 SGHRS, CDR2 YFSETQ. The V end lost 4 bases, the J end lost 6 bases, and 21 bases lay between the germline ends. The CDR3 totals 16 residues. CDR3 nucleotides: TGCGCCAGCAGCCCTATGGGGCCGCGAGCCCGGGATACGCAGTATTTT. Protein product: CASSPMGPRARDTQYF.

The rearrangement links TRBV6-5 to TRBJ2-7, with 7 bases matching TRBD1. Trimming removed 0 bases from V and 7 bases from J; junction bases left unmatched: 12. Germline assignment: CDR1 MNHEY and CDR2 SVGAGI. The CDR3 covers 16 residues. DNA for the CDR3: TGTGCCAGCAGTTACTCATGGCAGGGGGTCAGGAATGAGCAGTACTTC. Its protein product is CASSYSWQGVRNEQYF.

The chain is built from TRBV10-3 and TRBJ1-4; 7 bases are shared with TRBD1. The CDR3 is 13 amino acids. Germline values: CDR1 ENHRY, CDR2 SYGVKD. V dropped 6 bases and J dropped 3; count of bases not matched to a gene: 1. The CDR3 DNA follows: TGTGCCATCAGGGGACAGTCTAATGAAAAACTGTTTTTT. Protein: CAIRGQSNEKLFF.

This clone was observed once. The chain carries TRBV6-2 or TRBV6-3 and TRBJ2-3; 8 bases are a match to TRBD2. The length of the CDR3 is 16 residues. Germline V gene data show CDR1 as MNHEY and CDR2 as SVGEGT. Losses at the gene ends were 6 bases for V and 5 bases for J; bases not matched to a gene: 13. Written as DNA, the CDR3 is TGTGCCAGCAGCCCTCCTGGAGCGGGAGTTGGAGATACGCAGTATTTT. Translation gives CASSPPGAGVGDTQYF.

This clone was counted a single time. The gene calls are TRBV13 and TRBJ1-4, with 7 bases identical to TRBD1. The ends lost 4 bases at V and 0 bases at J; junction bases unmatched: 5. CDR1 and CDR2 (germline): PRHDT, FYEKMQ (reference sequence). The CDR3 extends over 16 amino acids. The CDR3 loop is CASSSGQVATNEKLFF. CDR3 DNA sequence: TGTGCCAGCAGCTCCGGACAGGTAGCAACTAATGAAAAACTGTTTTTT.

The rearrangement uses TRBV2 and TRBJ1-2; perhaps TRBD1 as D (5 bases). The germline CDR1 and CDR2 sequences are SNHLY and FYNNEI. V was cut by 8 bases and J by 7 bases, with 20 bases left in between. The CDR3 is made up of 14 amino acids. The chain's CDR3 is CASGSQGNVVGYTF. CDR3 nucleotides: TGTGCCAGCGGATCTCAGGGAAACGTAGTTGGCTACACCTTC.

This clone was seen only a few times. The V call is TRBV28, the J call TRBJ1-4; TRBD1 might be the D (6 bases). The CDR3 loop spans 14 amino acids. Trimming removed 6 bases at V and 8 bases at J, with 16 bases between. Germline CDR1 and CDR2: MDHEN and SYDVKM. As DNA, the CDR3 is TGTGCCAGCAGCCGAGGGGGGGTTCAGGAAAAACTGTTTTTT. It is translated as CASSRGGVQEKLFF.

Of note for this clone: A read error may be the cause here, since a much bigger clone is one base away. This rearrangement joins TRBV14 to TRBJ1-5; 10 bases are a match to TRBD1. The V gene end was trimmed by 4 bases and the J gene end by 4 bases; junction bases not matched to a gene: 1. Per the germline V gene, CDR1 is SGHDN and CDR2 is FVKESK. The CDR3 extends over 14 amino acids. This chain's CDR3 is CASSRTGGNQPQHF. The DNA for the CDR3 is TGTGCCAGCAGCCGGACAGGGGGTAATCAGCCCCAGCATTTT.

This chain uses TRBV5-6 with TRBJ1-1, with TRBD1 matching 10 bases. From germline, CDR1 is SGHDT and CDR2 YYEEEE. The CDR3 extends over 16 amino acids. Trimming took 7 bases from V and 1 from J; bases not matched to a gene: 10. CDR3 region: CASCSRDRGENTEAFF. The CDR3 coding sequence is TGTGCCAGCTGCTCCCGGGACAGGGGCGAGAACACTGAAGCTTTCTTT.

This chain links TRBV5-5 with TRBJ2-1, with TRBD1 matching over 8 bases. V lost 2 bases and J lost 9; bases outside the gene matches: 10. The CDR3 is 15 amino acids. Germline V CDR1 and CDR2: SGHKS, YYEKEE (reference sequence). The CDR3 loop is CASSFAGGKGGEQFF. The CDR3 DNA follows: TGTGCCAGCAGCTTCGCAGGGGGCAAGGGTGGTGAGCAGTTCTTC.

CDR3 nucleotides: TGTGCCAGCAGCTTGGGGACTAGCGGGGGACAACACAATGAGCAGTTCTTC. Translating gives CASSLGTSGGQHNEQFF. The chain employs TRBV7-9 and TRBJ2-1, with 14 bases that match TRBD2. V trimming: 3 bases; J trimming: 5 bases; junction bases outside the gene matches: 6. This CDR3 has 17 residues. Looked up from germline, CDR1 is SEHNR and CDR2 is FQNEAQ (reference sequence).